The source of this T cell receptor (beta chain) is a study of spatial heterogeneity in lung cancer. This sample's time point: blood at routine non-recurrence follow-up after resection. Sequencing was performed on whole RNA extracted from tumor and nontumor lung tissue, or from frozen PBMC, and the material was left unsorted. The CDR3 extends over 12 amino acids. The germline V gene has CDR1 LGHDT and CDR2 YNNKEL (reference sequence). Trimming removed 1 base from V and 2 bases from J, with 3 bases in between. TCRdb ran MiXCR on the 5' RACE reads and lists one entry per CDR3 protein. The repertoire includes approximately 50,000 distinct CDR3 sequences, 6.5% to 7.5% of them detected once, and roughly 35% sits in the top ten.

This TCR was recovered from a female donor with early-stage non-small cell lung cancer. The starting material was PBMCs, obtained at follow-up. V usage is TRBV3-1 and J usage is TRBJ2-7; D unresolved. CDR3 region: CASSQGAYEQYF. For the CDR3, the DNA is TGTGCCAGCAGCCAAGGTGCCTACGAGCAGTACTTC.